These 12 T cell receptor beta chains share one sample of origin, sequenced in a study of T cell changes during pregnancy in multiple sclerosis. Using immunoSEQ multiplex PCR, the repertoire was profiled, and TCRdb retains in-frame clones only, with some absent. This table has under 95,000 clones, almost 95% appearing once. This specimen consisted of peripheral blood, obtained after pregnancy. The receptors stem from a female donor with multiple sclerosis, enrolled in a pregnancy study.

V gene TRBV1 combines with J gene TRBJ2-3; TRBD2, the table's D call, was not compared with the DNA. TRBV1 corresponds to a pseudogene. The CDR3 loop spans 17 amino acids. CDR3 bases: TGCACCAGCAGCCAAGACGTAGTAGCGCCGAGGACAGATACGCAGTATTTT. As protein: CTSSQDVVAPRTDTQYF.

A few counts support this clone. The V and J genes are TRBV7-2 and TRBJ1-2; D gene ambiguous. Trimming removed 2 bases at V and 4 bases at J, with 11 bases between. The CDR3 has 14 amino acids. The germline V gene encodes CDR1 SGHTA and CDR2 FQGNSA. CDR3: CASSLSRAIYGYTF. The DNA of the CDR3 is TGTGCCAGCAGCTTAAGTCGCGCAATCTATGGCTACACCTTC.

This chain connects TRBV6-4 to TRBJ2-3; weak D call: TRBD1 (5 bases). Germline-derived CDR1 and CDR2 are MRHNA and SNTAGT. Trimming left V 5 bases short and J 3 bases short, with 9 bases between. The CDR3 length is 13 residues. DNA for the CDR3: TGTGCCAGCAGTCCCCAGGGTACAGATACGCAGTATTTT. Translation gives CASSPQGTDTQYF.

The rearrangement joins TRBV2 to TRBJ2-5; the D is unclear. V was trimmed by 5 bases and J by 1 base, leaving 14 bases between them. The CDR3 spans 15 residues. The V gene's germline CDR1 is SNHLY and CDR2 FYNNEI. CDR3 residues: CASSTLGQLQETQYF. In nucleotides, the CDR3 is TGTGCCAGCAGTACCCTTGGGCAGCTCCAAGAGACCCAGTACTTC.

The V and J genes are TRBV5-5 and TRBJ2-7; weak D call: TRBD1 (6 bases). In germline, CDR1 is SGHKS, CDR2 YYEKEE (reference sequence). CDR3 size: 17 residues. V lost 4 bases and J lost 0, with 20 bases in between. CDR3 in DNA: TGTGCCAGCAGCCCCTTCCTACAGGGCACGGTCTCCTACGAGCAGTACTTC. It yields the protein CASSPFLQGTVSYEQYF.

The chain has TRBV7-2 and TRBJ1-2, with 11 bases aligning to TRBD1. Looked up from germline, CDR1 is SGHTA and CDR2 is FQGNSA. CDR3 length equals 16 residues. Trimming took 5 bases from V and 4 from J; bases not matched to a gene: 9. The CDR3 DNA is TGTGCCAGCAGCCTGCCGGACAGGGGGCGCTCCTATGGCTACACCTTC. Encoded protein: CASSLPDRGRSYGYTF.

The V call is TRBV6-1, the J call TRBJ1-2; a possible D gene is TRBD1 (5 bases). Trimming shortened V by 2 bases and J by 2 bases, and 12 bases separated the two germline ends. This CDR3 region has 15 residues. Germline V gene sequence: CDR1 MNHNS, CDR2 SASEGT. The chain's CDR3 is CASSEWGSPNYGYTF. The CDR3 DNA is TGTGCCAGCAGTGAATGGGGCAGCCCAAACTATGGCTACACCTTC.

This chain uses TRBV19 with TRBJ1-2; D is undetermined. With 5 bases removed from V and 4 bases from J, the gap between germline ends came to 11 bases. The V gene's germline CDR1 is LNHDA and CDR2 SQIVND (reference sequence). The length of the CDR3 is 13 residues. The CDR3 is CASSPTLIYGYTF. CDR3 coding DNA: TGTGCCAGTAGTCCGACTCTTATCTATGGCTACACCTTC. Full variable domain (remainder filled in from reference TRBV19 and TRBJ1-2): DGGITQSPKYLFRKEGQNVTLSCEQNLNHDAMYWYRQDPGQGLRLIYYSQIVNDFQKGDIAEGYSVSREKKESFPLTVTSAQKNPTAFYLCASSPTLIYGYTFGSGTRLTVV.

This chain uses TRBV6-5 with TRBJ1-3; the D is unclear. The CDR3 extends over 13 amino acids. The germline V gene encodes CDR1 MNHEY and CDR2 SVGAGI. Trimming left V 3 bases short and J 2 bases short, with 5 bases between. This CDR3 reads CASSYQAGNTIYF. The CDR3 DNA follows: TGTGCCAGCAGTTATCAGGCTGGAAACACCATATATTTT.

The chain links TRBV6-5 to TRBJ2-7; 9 bases line up with TRBD1. The germline CDR1 and CDR2 sequences are MNHEY and SVGAGI. This CDR3 is built from 14 residues. The ends lost 6 bases at V and 6 bases at J; junction bases unmatched: 9. The CDR3 nucleotides read TGTGCCAGCAGCCGGGACAGGGTATCTTTCGAGCAGTACTTC. Protein sequence: CASSRDRVSFEQYF.

This clone appeared a single time. This chain connects TRBV4-2 to TRBJ2-7; a weak D match, TRBD2 (5 bases). This CDR3 is 17 amino acids long. V was clipped by 4 bases and J by 1 base, with 20 bases between them. The germline gives CDR1 LGHNA, CDR2 YNFKEQ. The CDR3 spells CASSRGPEGLPSYEQYF. CDR3 nucleotide sequence: TGTGCCAGCAGCCGCGGCCCCGAAGGACTGCCTTCCTACGAGCAGTACTTC.

The V and J genes are TRBV7-3 and TRBJ2-7; D unclear. V was shortened by 5 bases and J by 0 bases, with 5 bases between the two germline ends. CDR3 length: 12 amino acids. Looked up from germline, CDR1 is SGHTA and CDR2 is FQGTGA. DNA of the CDR3: TGTGCCAGCAGCGACAACTCCTACGAGCAGTACTTC. Translation gives CASSDNSYEQYF. Complete variable domain (other parts from reference TRBV7-3 and TRBJ2-7): GAGVSQTPSNKVTEKGKYVELRCDPISGHTALYWYRQSLGQGPEFLIYFQGTGAADDSGLPNDRFFAVRPEGSVSTLKIQRTERGDSAVYLCASSDNSYEQYFGPGTRLTVT.